This TCR beta chain was sequenced during a study of identical twins. TCRdb reanalysed the 5' RACE reads using MiXCR and keeps one entry per CDR3 protein. Of under 250,000 distinct CDR3 sequences detected, about 7.5% appear once; the ten largest clones hold about 1.8%. This clonotype has just a few counts. The target antigen is unknown. Overall study findings and caveats: Out-of-frame alpha sequences common to twins were enriched for low generation probability. Cord blood's abundant beta clonotypes had fewer insertions, unlike memory repertoires. Zero-insertion analyses could be partly confounded by invariant MAIT and iNKT cells.

The CDR3 sequence is 14 residues long. Germline lookup yields CDR1 KGHSH and CDR2 LQKENI. V was clipped by 5 bases and J by 1 base, with 11 bases between them. The sample was also linked to a second study, of yellow fever vaccine responses in identical twins.

This TCR came from a woman aged 18 to 35 in good health. The chain uses TRBV18 and TRBJ1-1; D is ambiguous. Sequenced material: memory (CD45RO+) T cells sorted from blood. Here the CDR3 reads CASSYRAENTEAFF. CDR3 DNA: TGTGCCAGCTCATACCGGGCCGAGAACACTGAAGCTTTCTTT.